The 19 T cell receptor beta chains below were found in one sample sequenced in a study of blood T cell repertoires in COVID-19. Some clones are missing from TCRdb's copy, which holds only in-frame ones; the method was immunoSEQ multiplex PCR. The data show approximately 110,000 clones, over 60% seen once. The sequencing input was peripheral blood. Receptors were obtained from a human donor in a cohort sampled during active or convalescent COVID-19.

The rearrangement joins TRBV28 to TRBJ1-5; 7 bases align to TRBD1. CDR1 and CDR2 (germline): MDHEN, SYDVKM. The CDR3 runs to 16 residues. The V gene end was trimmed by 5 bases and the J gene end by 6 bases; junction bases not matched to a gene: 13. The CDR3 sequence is CASSRRLEGAPQPQHF. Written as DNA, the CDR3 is TGTGCCAGCAGTCGCCGTTTGGAGGGGGCGCCTCAGCCCCAGCATTTT.

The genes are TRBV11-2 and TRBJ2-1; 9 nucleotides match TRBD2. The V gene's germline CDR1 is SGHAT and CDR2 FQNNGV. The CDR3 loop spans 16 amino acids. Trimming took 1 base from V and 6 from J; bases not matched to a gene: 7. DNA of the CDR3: TGTGCCAGCAGCTTAGCGTCCGCGGGGGGGTCCAATGAGCAGTTCTTC. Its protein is CASSLASAGGSNEQFF.

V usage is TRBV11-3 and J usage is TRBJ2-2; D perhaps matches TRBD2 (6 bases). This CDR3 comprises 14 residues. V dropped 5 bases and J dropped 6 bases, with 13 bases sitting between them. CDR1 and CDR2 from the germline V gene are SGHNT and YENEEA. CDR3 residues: CASSLRETPGELFF. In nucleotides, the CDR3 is TGTGCCAGCAGCCTCCGGGAGACCCCCGGGGAGCTGTTTTTT.

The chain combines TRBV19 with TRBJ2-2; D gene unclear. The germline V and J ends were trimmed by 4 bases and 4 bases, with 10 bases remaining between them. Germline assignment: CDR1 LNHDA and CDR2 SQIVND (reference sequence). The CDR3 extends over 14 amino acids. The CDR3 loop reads CASSTVPGTGELFF. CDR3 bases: TGTGCCAGTAGTACAGTACCGGGCACCGGGGAGCTGTTTTTT. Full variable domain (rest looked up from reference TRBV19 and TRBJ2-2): DGGITQSPKYLFRKEGQNVTLSCEQNLNHDAMYWYRQDPGQGLRLIYYSQIVNDFQKGDIAEGYSVSREKKESFPLTVTSAQKNPTAFYLCASSTVPGTGELFFGEGSRLTVL.

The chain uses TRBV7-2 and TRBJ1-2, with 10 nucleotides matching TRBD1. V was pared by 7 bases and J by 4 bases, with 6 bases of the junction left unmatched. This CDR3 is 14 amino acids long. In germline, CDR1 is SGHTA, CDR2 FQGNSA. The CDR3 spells CASIRDRGPYGYTF. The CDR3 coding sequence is TGTGCCAGCATCCGGGACAGGGGACCCTATGGCTACACCTTC.

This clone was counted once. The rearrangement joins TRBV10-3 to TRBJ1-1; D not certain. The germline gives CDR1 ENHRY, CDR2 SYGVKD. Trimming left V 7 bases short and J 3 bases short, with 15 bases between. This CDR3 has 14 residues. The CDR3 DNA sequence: TGTGCCATCATGCGGAAGACGGGAGACACTGAAGCTTTCTTT. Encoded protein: CAIMRKTGDTEAFF.

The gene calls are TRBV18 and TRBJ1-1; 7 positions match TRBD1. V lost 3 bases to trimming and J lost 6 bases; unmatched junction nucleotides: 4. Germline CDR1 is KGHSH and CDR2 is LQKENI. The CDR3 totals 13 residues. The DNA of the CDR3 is TGTGCCAGCTCACCCGACAGGGTCGCTGAAGCTTTCTTT. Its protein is CASSPDRVAEAFF.

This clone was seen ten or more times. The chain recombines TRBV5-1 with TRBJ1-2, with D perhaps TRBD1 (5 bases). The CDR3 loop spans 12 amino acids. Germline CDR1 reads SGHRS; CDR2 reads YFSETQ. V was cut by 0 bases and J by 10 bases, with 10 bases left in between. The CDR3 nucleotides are TGCGCCAGCAGCTTGGATGGGGGGGTCTACACCTTC. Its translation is CASSLDGGVYTF. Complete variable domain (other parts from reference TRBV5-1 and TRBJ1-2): KAGVTQTPRYLIKTRGQQVTLSCSPISGHRSVSWYQQTPGQGLQFLFEYFSETQRNKGNFPGRFSGRQFSNSRSEMNVSTLELGDSALYLCASSLDGGVYTFGSGTRLTVV.

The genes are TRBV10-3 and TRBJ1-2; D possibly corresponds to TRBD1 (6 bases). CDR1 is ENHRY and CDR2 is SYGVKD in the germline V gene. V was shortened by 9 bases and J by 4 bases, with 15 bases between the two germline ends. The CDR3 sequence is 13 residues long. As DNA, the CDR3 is TGTGCCATGAGGGGGGGGCGAAGCTATGGCTACACCTTC. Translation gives CAMRGGRSYGYTF.

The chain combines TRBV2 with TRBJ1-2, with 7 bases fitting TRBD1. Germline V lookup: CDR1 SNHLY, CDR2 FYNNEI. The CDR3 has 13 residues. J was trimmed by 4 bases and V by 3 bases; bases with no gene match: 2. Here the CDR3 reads CASSETGLYGYTF. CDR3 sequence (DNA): TGTGCCAGCAGTGAGACAGGGCTCTATGGCTACACCTTC.

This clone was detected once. CDR3 in amino acids: CASSAPGRTTYGGYTF. The CDR3, as DNA: TGTGCCAGTAGCGCACCGGGACGGACTACCTATGGTGGCTACACCTTC. This chain joins TRBV19 and TRBJ1-2; tentatively, D is TRBD1 (5 bases). The V and J ends lost 6 bases and 7 bases respectively, with 24 bases between them. The germline CDR1 and CDR2 sequences are LNHDA and SQIVND (reference sequence). The CDR3 is 16 residues long.

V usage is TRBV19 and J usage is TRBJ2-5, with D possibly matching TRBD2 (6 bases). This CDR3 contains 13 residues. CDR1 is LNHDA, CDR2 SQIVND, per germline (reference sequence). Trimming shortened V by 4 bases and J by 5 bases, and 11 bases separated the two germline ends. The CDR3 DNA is TGTGCCAGTAGTACCGGGACTTCGGAGACCCAGTACTTC. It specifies CASSTGTSETQYF.

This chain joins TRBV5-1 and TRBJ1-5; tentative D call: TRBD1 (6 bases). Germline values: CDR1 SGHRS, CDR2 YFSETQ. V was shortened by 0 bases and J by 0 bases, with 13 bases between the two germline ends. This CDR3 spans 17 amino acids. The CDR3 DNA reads TGCGCCAGCAGCTTGGAACCGGGACACCATAGCAATCAGCCCCAGCATTTT. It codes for CASSLEPGHHSNQPQHF.

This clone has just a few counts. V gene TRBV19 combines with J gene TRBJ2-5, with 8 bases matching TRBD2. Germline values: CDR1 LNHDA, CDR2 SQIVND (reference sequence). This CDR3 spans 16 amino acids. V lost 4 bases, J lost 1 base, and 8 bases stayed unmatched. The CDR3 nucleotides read TGTGCCAGTAGTACTCTAGCGGGCCAGATCCAAGAGACCCAGTACTTC. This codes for CASSTLAGQIQETQYF. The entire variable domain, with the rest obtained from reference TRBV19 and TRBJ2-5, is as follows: DGGITQSPKYLFRKEGQNVTLSCEQNLNHDAMYWYRQDPGQGLRLIYYSQIVNDFQKGDIAEGYSVSREKKESFPLTVTSAQKNPTAFYLCASSTLAGQIQETQYFGPGTRLLVL.

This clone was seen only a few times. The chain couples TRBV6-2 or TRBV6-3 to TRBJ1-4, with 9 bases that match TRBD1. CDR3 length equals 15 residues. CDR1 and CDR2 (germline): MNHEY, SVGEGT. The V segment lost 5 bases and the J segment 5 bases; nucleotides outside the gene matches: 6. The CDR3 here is CASSDMTGGNEKLFF. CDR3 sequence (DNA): TGTGCCAGCAGTGACATGACAGGGGGAAATGAAAAACTGTTTTTT.

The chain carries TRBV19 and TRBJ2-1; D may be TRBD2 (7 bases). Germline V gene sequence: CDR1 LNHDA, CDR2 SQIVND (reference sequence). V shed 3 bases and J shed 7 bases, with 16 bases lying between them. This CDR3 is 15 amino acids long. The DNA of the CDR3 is TGTGCCAGTAGTATTAGGGGGGGAGTCGGAAATGAGCAGTTCTTC. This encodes CASSIRGGVGNEQFF.

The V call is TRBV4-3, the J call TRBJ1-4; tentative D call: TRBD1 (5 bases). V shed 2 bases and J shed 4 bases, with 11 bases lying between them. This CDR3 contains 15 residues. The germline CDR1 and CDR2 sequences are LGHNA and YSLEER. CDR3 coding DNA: TGCGCCAGCAGCCAAAGGGGATTTGGTAATGAAAAACTGTTTTTT. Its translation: CASSQRGFGNEKLFF.

CDR3 protein: CALPRETEQFF. The CDR3 DNA sequence: TGTGCGTTACCTAGAGAGACTGAGCAGTTCTTC. This chain joins TRBV30 and TRBJ2-1; D gene uncertain. Germline-derived CDR1 and CDR2 are GTSNPN and SVGIG (reference sequence). The CDR3 runs to 11 residues.

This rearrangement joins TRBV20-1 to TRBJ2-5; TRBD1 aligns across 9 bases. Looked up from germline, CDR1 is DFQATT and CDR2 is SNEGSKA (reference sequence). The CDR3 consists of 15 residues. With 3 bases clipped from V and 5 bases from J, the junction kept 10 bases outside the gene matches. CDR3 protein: CSASVSGQGSETQYF. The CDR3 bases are TGCAGTGCTAGTGTCAGCGGACAGGGGTCGGAGACCCAGTACTTC.